This entry concerns a single T cell receptor beta chain. iRepertoire HTBI primers and Arm-PCR of CDR3 regions built TCR beta libraries. Via MiXCR, TCRdb re-called the multiplex PCR reads, giving one row per CDR3 protein. The sample lists hundreds of thousands of distinct CDR3 sequences; 15% to 20% were seen once. The data originate from a study of regulatory T cells in long-lasting Graves disease. Documented time point: newly diagnosed GD, antithyroid drugs for less than 3 months. Isolated PBMC RNA provided the starting material for the TCR library. The sample was also linked to a second study, of T cells in Graves' hyperthyroidism and ophthalmopathy. As reported in that work: Graves' hyperthyroidism was deemed stable absent ophthalmopathy progression within 18 months. Blood also held most thyroid clonotypes expanded beyond 0.001.

The TCR was taken from a woman aged 35-60 years with Graves disease. Sequenced material: peripheral blood mononuclear cells (PBMCs), taken at new diagnosis, from a patient treated with antithyroid drugs.

The CDR3 region has the DNA TGTGCCAGCAGTTTAGGTCTGGGGGACACCGGGGAGCTGTTTTTT. Its protein is CASSLGLGDTGELFF. The V and J genes are TRBV12-3 or TRBV12-4 and TRBJ2-2; D tentatively fits TRBD1 or TRBD2 (5 bases each). The CDR3 extends over 15 amino acids. V lost 1 base and J lost 3, with 9 bases in between.